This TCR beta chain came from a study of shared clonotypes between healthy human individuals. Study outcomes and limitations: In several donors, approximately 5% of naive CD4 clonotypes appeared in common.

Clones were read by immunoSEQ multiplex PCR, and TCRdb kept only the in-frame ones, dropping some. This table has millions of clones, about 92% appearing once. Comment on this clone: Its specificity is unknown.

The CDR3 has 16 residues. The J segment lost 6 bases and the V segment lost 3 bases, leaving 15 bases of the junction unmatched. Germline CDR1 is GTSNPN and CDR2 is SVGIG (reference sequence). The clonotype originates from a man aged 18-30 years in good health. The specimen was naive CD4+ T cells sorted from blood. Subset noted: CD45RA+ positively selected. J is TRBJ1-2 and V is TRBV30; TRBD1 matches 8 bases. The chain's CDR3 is CAWSAPVRRGRHGYTF. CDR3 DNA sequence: TGTGCCTGGAGCGCGCCCGTTCGCAGGGGGCGACATGGCTACACCTTC.